Reported below is one T cell receptor (beta chain). Antigen unknown. This entry comes from a study of CD8 T cells in ankylosing spondylitis. This CDR3 contains 15 residues. V gave up 2 bases and J gave up 3 bases; unmatched junction bases: 4. From germline, CDR1 is ENHRY and CDR2 SYGVKD. TCRdb called the 5' RACE reads again in MiXCR, with one record for every CDR3 protein. Found here are 700,000 or so distinct CDR3 sequences, over 15% of them singletons; the top ten hold under 20%. Study-level findings and limits: Seemingly characteristic of ankylosing spondylitis blood was a TCR beta motif consisting of several highly homologous variants.

The clonotype comes from a male donor with ankylosing spondylitis. This chain connects TRBV10-3 to TRBJ2-3; 8 bases are shared with TRBD2. Material for sequencing was blood, either unsorted or a sorted T cell fraction (not recorded which). DNA for the CDR3: TGTGCCATCAGTGAGGACGGGGGGGATACAGATACGCAGTATTTT. Translating gives CAISEDGGDTDTQYF.